A selection of T cell receptor beta chains follows, all from one sample in a study of cytomegalovirus exposure and HLA in healthy donors. The assay was immunoSEQ multiplex PCR, and TCRdb's table has in-frame clones only and misses some. Here the sample spans fewer than 95,000 clones, approximately 68% being singletons. The sequenced sample was PBMCs. All receptors derive from a woman aged 45-60 years in good health and CMV-seropositive. The CDR3 runs from the conserved cysteine through the conserved F or W. The order of the fields is CDR3 length, D gene, J gene, V gene, clone size, CDR3 DNA, CDR3 protein. The D gene is left open where the match is weak. A row's size may be missing; if present it is once, few, many or a size class.

15 NA TRBJ1-4 TRBV5-1 NA TGCGCCAGCACCCTGGAGGGGCAGCCAAATGAAAAACTGTTTTTT CASTLEGQPNEKLFF
13 TRBD2 TRBJ2-7 TRBV29-1 NA TGCAGCGTTGCAGGAGGACTAGACTACGAGCAGTACTTC CSVAGGLDYEQYF
16 TRBD2 TRBJ2-3 TRBV5-1 NA TGCGCCAGCAGCTTTGGGACTAGCGGGGGGATAGATACGCAGTATTTT CASSFGTSGGIDTQYF
13 NA TRBJ1-1 TRBV30 NA TGTGCCTGGAGTTTGCGAGGCTACACTGAAGCTTTCTTT CAWSLRGYTEAFF
15 TRBD1 TRBJ2-7 TRBV30 NA TGTGCCTGGAGCCTGCCCCCCTCAGGGGGACGCGAGCAGTACTTC CAWSLPPSGGREQYF
15 TRBD2 TRBJ2-3 TRBV29-1 NA TGCAGCGGGACGGGGGACGGGGGGAAGAGGGATACGCAGTATTTT CSGTGDGGKRDTQYF
14 TRBD1 TRBJ1-2 TRBV28 NA TGTGCCAGCAGGGGCGACAGGGCGTACTATGGCTACACCTTC CASRGDRAYYGYTF
18 TRBD2 TRBJ2-3 TRBV4-3 NA TGCGCCAGCAGCCAAGCCTGGACTCTAGCGGGGGGCACAGATACGCAGTATTTT CASSQAWTLAGGTDTQYF
14 TRBD1 TRBJ2-5 TRBV7-7 NA TGTGCCAGCAGCCCCCGACAGGGTCAAGAGACCCAGTACTTC CASSPRQGQETQYF
15 NA TRBJ1-3 TRBV7-9 few TGTGCCAGCAGCTTACAAAGCAACTCTGGAAACACCATATATTTT CASSLQSNSGNTIYF
13 TRBD1 TRBJ1-6 TRBV6-1 NA TGTGCCACCAAGGGACAGGACAATTCACCCCTCCACTTT CATKGQDNSPLHF
16 NA TRBJ1-4 TRBV4-1 NA TGCGCCAGCAGCCAAGCCTGGACAGCAACTAATGAAAAACTGTTTTTT CASSQAWTATNEKLFF
12 NA TRBJ2-3 TRBV27 NA TGTGCCAGCAGCACTGGCGGGGATACGCAGTATTTT CASSTGGDTQYF
16 NA TRBJ1-2 TRBV7-3 NA TGTGCCAGCAGCTTAACATCCCGTGCCTCGGCGGGTGGCTACACCTTC CASSLTSRASAGGYTF
14 TRBD2 TRBJ2-2 TRBV28 NA TGTGCCAGCAATCCGGGGAGGGACACCGGGGAGCTGTTTTTT CASNPGRDTGELFF
15 NA TRBJ2-2 TRBV28 NA TGTGCCAGCAGTTTATTGCCAGGGAACACCGGGGAGCTGTTTTTT CASSLLPGNTGELFF
11 NA TRBJ1-1 TRBV6-5 NA TGTGCCAGCAGTCAATACACTGAAGCTTTCTTT CASSQYTEAFF
16 TRBD2 TRBJ2-5 TRBV7-2 NA TGTGCCAGCAGCCCGGGGGGTACTAGGTTAAGAGAGACCCAGTACTTC CASSPGGTRLRETQYF
17 TRBD2 TRBJ2-2 TRBV27 NA TGTGCCAGCAGTTTCCAGACTAGCGGGGGGGGCTACGGGGAGCTGTTTTTT CASSFQTSGGGYGELFF
13 TRBD2 TRBJ2-1 TRBV28 NA TGTGCCAGCATGAGCGGGGGGGCGATTGAGCAGTTCTTC CASMSGGAIEQFF
13 TRBD1 TRBJ1-1 TRBV6-5 NA TGTGCCAGCAGTACACGACAGGGTGTGAGAGCTTTCTTT CASSTRQGVRAFF
13 TRBD1 TRBJ1-2 TRBV14 NA TGTGCCAGCAGCCCGGACAGGGCTTATGGCTACACCTTC CASSPDRAYGYTF
14 NA TRBJ1-1 TRBV11-3 NA TGTGCCAGCAGCCAAGACCACGGGGGCACTGAAGCTTTCTTT CASSQDHGGTEAFF
15 TRBD2 TRBJ2-7 TRBV5-1 NA TGCGCCAGCAGCTTAGCTAGCGGGATGTACTACGAGCAGTACTTC CASSLASGMYYEQYF
13 TRBD1 TRBJ2-5 TRBV30 NA TGTGCCTGGGCGCAGGGGGCCGCGGAGACCCAGTACTTC CAWAQGAAETQYF
16 TRBD1 TRBJ1-2 TRBV28 few TGTGCCAGCAGTTTATCCCACCCCGGACAGGGGGATGGCTACACCTTC CASSLSHPGQGDGYTF
13 TRBD1 TRBJ2-7 TRBV27 NA TGTGCCAGCAGGACAGGGGGCTCCTACGAGCAGTACTTC CASRTGGSYEQYF
15 NA TRBJ1-6 TRBV5-4 once TGTGCCAGCAGCTTGATAGGACTTGCGAATTCACCCCTCCACTTT CASSLIGLANSPLHF
15 TRBD2 TRBJ2-7 TRBV9 NA TGTGCCAGCAGCGTAGGGGGGACTAGCGGGACAGAGCAGTACTTC CASSVGGTSGTEQYF
12 NA TRBJ1-1 TRBV6-6 NA TGTGCCAGCAGTCAGGGTGTCTCTGAAGCTTTCTTT CASSQGVSEAFF